This T cell receptor (beta chain) was observed in a study of blood T cell repertoires in COVID-19. On the study more broadly: The samples span acute and convalescent COVID-19 from the United States, Italy and Spain. T cells, B-cell-depleted T cells, or PBMCs supplied cDNA or gDNA.

In its sample, this clone was seen a few times. This sample also contains other DNA sequences that code for the same CDR3. Germline trimming cut 0 bases from V and 9 bases from J; bases unmatched to any gene: 3. The V gene's germline CDR1 is SGHTA and CDR2 FQGTGA. The CDR3 runs 13 residues. Per the study methods: How many nucleated cells were present was estimated from reference gene primer amplification. Clones were sequenced by immunoSEQ multiplex PCR, and TCRdb holds only the in-frame ones, with some missing. The DNA was the basis for D and trimming; V, J and clone size are from that table. This table holds over 50,000 clones, about 86% found once.

The chain employs TRBV7-3 and TRBJ2-7; 9 bases are shared with TRBD1. This sequence was found in a man in his sixties or seventies with active COVID-19. Specimen: peripheral blood. In nucleotides, the CDR3 is TGTGCCAGCAGCTTAACGGGACAGGGATGGCAGTACTTC. Translated, it gives CASSLTGQGWQYF.